The clone carrying this TCR beta chain was picked up a small number of times. The CDR3 consists of 16 residues. V was pared by 4 bases and J by 7 bases, with 21 bases between. Per the germline V gene, CDR1 is SGHRS and CDR2 is YFSETQ. These data originate in a study of CD8 T cells in ankylosing spondylitis. TCRdb recomputed calls from the 5' RACE reads with MiXCR, one row per CDR3 protein. The sample contains some 120,000 distinct CDR3 sequences, around 13% of which appear only once. This receptor was obtained from a female donor with ankylosing spondylitis or in good health (not recorded which). Sequencing input: blood, either unsorted or a sorted T cell fraction (not recorded which). V is TRBV5-1 and J is TRBJ2-1; TRBD1 is a possible D gene (6 bases). The CDR3: CASSRTRPARGNEQFF. The CDR3 DNA reads as TGCGCCAGCAGCCGGACCAGACCGGCGAGGGGGAATGAGCAGTTCTTC.